This entry describes one TCR beta chain. Extraction and reverse transcription of RNA yielded cDNA as the sequencing template. Here immunoSEQ multiplex PCR was the method, and the copy in TCRdb shows in-frame clones only, minus some. The table includes some 150,000 clones, less than 65% detected once. The data derive from a study of CD8+ T cells in alopecia areata. CDR1 and CDR2 from the germline V gene are SQVTM and ANQGSEA. The ends were cut back, 6 bases at V and 7 bases at J, with 13 bases in the middle. CDR3 length: 11 residues. The chain uses TRBV29-1 and TRBJ2-7, with D possibly matching TRBD1 (5 bases). This TCR derives from a human donor with alopecia areata. Sequenced material: CD8+ T cells sorted from blood, taken at week 0. CDR3 region: CSVEHQGEQYF. The CDR3 nucleotides are TGCAGCGTAGAACATCAGGGTGAGCAGTACTTC.